Shown below are 15 T cell receptor beta chains from a single sample sequenced in a study of liver allograft versus peripheral blood T cells. Across the whole study: The study compared liver allograft T cell receptor repertoires against peripheral blood repertoires of liver transplant recipients.

TCRdb processed the reads anew with MiXCR; each CDR3 protein has one entry. The data contain 7,000 to 9,500 distinct CDR3 sequences, over 15% of them singletons. Receptors were obtained from a human patient who had a liver transplant. A subset of T cells may come from the graft donor.

This clonotype has just a few counts. The chain has TRBV5-6 and TRBJ1-2, with 8 bases aligning to TRBD1. Germline CDR1 reads SGHDT; CDR2 reads YYEEEE. The CDR3 spans 14 residues. Losses at the gene ends were 7 bases for V and 7 bases for J; bases not matched to a gene: 12. CDR3 region: CASLSGGQGRGYTF. CDR3 nucleotide sequence: TGTGCCAGCTTATCAGGGGGCCAGGGACGTGGCTACACCTTC.

The rearrangement joins TRBV7-9 to TRBJ2-7, with no clear D. Germline V gene data show CDR1 as SEHNR and CDR2 as FQNEAQ (reference sequence). V lost 2 bases and J 0 bases, leaving 2 bases between the germline ends. This CDR3 spans 12 amino acids. The CDR3 protein is CASSLNSYEQYF. CDR3 coding DNA: TGTGCCAGCAGCTTAAACTCCTACGAGCAGTACTTC.

By its share, this clonotype is medium-sized. The V and J genes are TRBV6-2 or TRBV6-3 and TRBJ2-7, with 12 bases aligning to TRBD2. V lost 4 bases and J lost 5; bases outside the gene matches: 9. CDR1 is MNHEY, CDR2 SVGEGT, per germline. The CDR3 totals 16 residues. CDR3 protein: CASSLTGLAGTHEQYF. The CDR3 DNA sequence: TGTGCCAGCAGTTTGACTGGACTAGCGGGGACCCACGAGCAGTACTTC.

This chain uses TRBV7-9 with TRBJ2-1, with 10 nucleotides matching TRBD1. CDR1 SEHNR and CDR2 FQNEAQ come from the germline V gene (reference sequence). This CDR3 contains 16 residues. Trimming cost V 4 bases and J 4 bases; bases outside gene matches: 7. CDR3 loop: CASSSEGQGLYNEQFF. In nucleotides, the CDR3 is TGTGCCAGCAGCTCGGAGGGACAGGGGCTTTACAATGAGCAGTTCTTC. The full variable domain, with the rest looked up from reference TRBV7-9 and TRBJ2-1, is DTGVSQNPRHKITKRGQNVTFRCDPISEHNRLYWYRQTLGQGPEFLTYFQNEAQLEKSRLLSDRFSAERPKGSFSTLEIQRTEQGDSAMYLCASSSEGQGLYNEQFFGPGTRLTVL.

This clonotype is classed as medium-sized. This chain joins TRBV13 and TRBJ1-1; 8 bases agree with TRBD1. Germline lookup yields CDR1 PRHDT and CDR2 FYEKMQ (reference sequence). V lost 2 bases and J lost 6; bases outside the gene matches: 5. The CDR3 length is 14 residues. In nucleotides, the CDR3 is TGTGCCAGCAGCTTAAATCAGGGGGCGGCTGAAGCTTTCTTT. As protein: CASSLNQGAAEAFF.

As regards this clonotype: A read error may be the cause here, since a much bigger clone is one base away. The rearrangement joins TRBV19 to TRBJ1-1, with unresolved D. Germline-derived CDR1 and CDR2 are LNHDA and SQIVND (reference sequence). CDR3 length: 13 residues. Here the CDR3 reads CTSTPMGSTEAFF. The CDR3 DNA sequence: TGTACCAGTACTCCGATGGGGAGCACTGAAGCTTTCTTT.

The V call is TRBV6-5, the J call TRBJ1-2; a weak D match, TRBD1 (6 bases). The CDR3 has 15 amino acids. V was pared by 6 bases and J by 5 bases, with 19 bases between. Germline CDR1 MNHEY, CDR2 SVGAGI. The DNA of the CDR3 is TGTGCCAGCAGCCAGAGTCCGGGGGCTGGTTATGGCTACACCTTC. Residues: CASSQSPGAGYGYTF.

This clonotype is medium-sized (0.01 to 0.1%) in the sample. This chain links TRBV29-1 with TRBJ1-5; D is ambiguous. V lost 4 bases to trimming and J lost 13 bases, with 14 bases between them. Germline V lookup: CDR1 SQVTM, CDR2 ANQGSEA. CDR3 length equals 11 residues. Written as DNA, the CDR3 is TGCAGCGTTGTTGAGATAGGGCTTCAGCATTTT. Translating gives CSVVEIGLQHF.

This clonotype was found many times. CDR3: CATREGPGGYTF. CDR3 in DNA: TGTGCCACCAGGGAGGGCCCGGGAGGCTACACCTTC. This rearrangement joins TRBV19 to TRBJ1-2; a weak D match, TRBD1 (5 bases). Germline loops: CDR1 LNHDA, CDR2 SQIVND (reference sequence). The CDR3 is 12 amino acids. V was cut by 10 bases and J by 8 bases, with 17 bases left in between.

This chain connects TRBV11-2 to TRBJ1-6, with D unresolved. This CDR3 is built from 16 residues. The V gene lost 0 bases and the J gene lost 5 bases, with 11 bases spanning the gap. Germline CDR1 reads SGHAT; CDR2 reads FQNNGV. The CDR3 coding sequence is TGTGCCAGCAGCTTAGAGATCGGATGGGATAATTCACCCCTCCACTTT. The encoded protein is CASSLEIGWDNSPLHF.

This clonotype was observed many times. V is TRBV19 and J is TRBJ1-2; D unresolved. CDR1 and CDR2 from the germline V gene are LNHDA and SQIVND (reference sequence). The CDR3 contains 15 residues. V shed 5 bases and J shed 2 bases, with 15 bases lying between them. The CDR3 is CASSPLREGNYGYTF. The CDR3 DNA reads TGTGCCAGTAGTCCCCTGAGGGAGGGCAACTATGGCTACACCTTC.

The chain employs TRBV27 and TRBJ2-1, with 7 bases aligning to TRBD1. CDR3 length: 12 amino acids. The V gene's germline CDR1 is MNHEY and CDR2 SMNVEV (reference sequence). V lost 7 bases, J lost 5 bases, and 2 bases stayed unmatched. The CDR3 DNA is TGTGCCAGCACGACAGGGAACAATGAGCAGTTCTTC. Its protein product is CASTTGNNEQFF.

The sample holds a few counts of this clonotype. The V call is TRBV9, the J call TRBJ1-3, with D hard to call. CDR1 is SGDLS, CDR2 YYNGEE, per germline. CDR3 size: 12 residues. The V end was cut by 3 bases, the J end by 8 bases, with 9 bases between. CDR3 DNA: TGTGCCAGCAGCGGCACCAAGGACACCATATATTTT. Encoded protein: CASSGTKDTIYF.

In its sample, this clonotype is medium-sized (0.01 to 0.1%). The J gene is TRBJ1-1, the V gene TRBV29-1; a possible D gene is TRBD1 (6 bases). The ends were cut back, 3 bases at V and 3 bases at J, with 14 bases in the middle. CDR3 length equals 14 residues. The germline CDR1 and CDR2 sequences are SQVTM and ANQGSEA. In DNA, the CDR3 is TGCAGCGTTGACAAGCGGGGGGCCTACACTGAAGCTTTCTTT. Translating it yields CSVDKRGAYTEAFF. Filled out from reference TRBV29-1 and TRBJ1-1, the complete variable domain reads SAVISQKPSRDICQRGTSLTIQCQVDSQVTMMFWYRQQPGQSLTLIATANQGSEATYESGFVIDKFPISRPNLTFSTLTVSNMSPEDSSIYLCSVDKRGAYTEAFFGQGTRLTVV.

This clonotype was counted only a few times. The rearrangement joins TRBV7-9 to TRBJ2-1, with D possibly matching TRBD1 (8 bases). Trimming pared 5 bases from V and 2 bases from J, leaving 19 bases between. CDR3 length equals 17 residues. Germline CDR1 SEHNR, CDR2 FQNEAQ (reference sequence). As DNA, the CDR3 is TGTGCCAGCAGCGTAATTGGGGGGGACAGGACCTACAATGAGCAGTTCTTC. This encodes CASSVIGGDRTYNEQFF.